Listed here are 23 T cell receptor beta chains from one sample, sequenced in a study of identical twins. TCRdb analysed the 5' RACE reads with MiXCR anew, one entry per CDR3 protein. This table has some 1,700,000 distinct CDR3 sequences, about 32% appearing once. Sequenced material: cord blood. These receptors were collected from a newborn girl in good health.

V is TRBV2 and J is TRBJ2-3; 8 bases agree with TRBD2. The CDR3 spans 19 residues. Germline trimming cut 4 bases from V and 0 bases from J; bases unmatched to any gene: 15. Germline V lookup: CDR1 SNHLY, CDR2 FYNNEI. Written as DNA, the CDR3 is TGTGCCAGCAGTGGTCGACCCTTGATTAGCGGGGCGAGCACAGATACGCAGTATTTT. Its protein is CASSGRPLISGASTDTQYF.

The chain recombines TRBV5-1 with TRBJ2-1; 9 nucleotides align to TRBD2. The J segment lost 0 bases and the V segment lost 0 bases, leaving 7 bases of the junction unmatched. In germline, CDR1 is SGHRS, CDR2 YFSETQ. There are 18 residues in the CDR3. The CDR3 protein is CASSLGLAVSRSYNEQFF. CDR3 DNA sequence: TGCGCCAGCAGCTTGGGACTAGCGGTGAGCCGCTCCTACAATGAGCAGTTCTTC.

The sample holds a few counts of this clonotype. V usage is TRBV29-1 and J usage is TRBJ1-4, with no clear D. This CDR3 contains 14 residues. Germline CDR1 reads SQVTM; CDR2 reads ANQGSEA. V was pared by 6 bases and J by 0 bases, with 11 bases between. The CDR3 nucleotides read TGCAGCGTAACCCGGACCACAACTAATGAAAAACTGTTTTTT. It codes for CSVTRTTTNEKLFF.

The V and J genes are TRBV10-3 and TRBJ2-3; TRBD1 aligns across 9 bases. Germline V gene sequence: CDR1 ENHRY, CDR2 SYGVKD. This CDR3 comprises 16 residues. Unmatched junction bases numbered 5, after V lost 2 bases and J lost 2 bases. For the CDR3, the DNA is TGTGCCATCAGTGAGGGACAGGGGACCTTCACAGATACGCAGTATTTT. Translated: CAISEGQGTFTDTQYF.

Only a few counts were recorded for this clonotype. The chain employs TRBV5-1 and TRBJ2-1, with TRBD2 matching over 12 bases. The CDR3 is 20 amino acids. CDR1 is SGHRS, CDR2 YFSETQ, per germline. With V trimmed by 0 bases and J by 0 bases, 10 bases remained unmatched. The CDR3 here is CASSLAWGLAGRSSYNEQFF. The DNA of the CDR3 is TGCGCCAGCAGCTTGGCCTGGGGACTAGCGGGCCGCAGCTCCTACAATGAGCAGTTCTTC.

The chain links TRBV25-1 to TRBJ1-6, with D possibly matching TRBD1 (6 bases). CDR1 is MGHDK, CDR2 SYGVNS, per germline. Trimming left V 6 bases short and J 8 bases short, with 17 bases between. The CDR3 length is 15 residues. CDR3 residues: CASRQGPRADSPLHF. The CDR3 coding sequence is TGTGCCAGCAGACAGGGACCCAGGGCTGATTCACCCCTCCACTTT.

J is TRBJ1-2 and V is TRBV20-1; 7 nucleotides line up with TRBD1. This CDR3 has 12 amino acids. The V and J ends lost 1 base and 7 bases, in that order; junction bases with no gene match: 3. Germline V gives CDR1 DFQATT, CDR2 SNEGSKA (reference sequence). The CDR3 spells CSARGTGVGYTF. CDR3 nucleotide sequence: TGCAGTGCTAGAGGAACAGGGGTTGGCTACACCTTC.

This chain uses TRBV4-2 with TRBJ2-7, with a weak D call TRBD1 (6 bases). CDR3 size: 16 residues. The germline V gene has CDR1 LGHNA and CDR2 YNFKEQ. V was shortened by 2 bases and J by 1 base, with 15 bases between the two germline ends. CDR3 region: CASSQSDRIPSYEQYF. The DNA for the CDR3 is TGTGCCAGCAGCCAATCCGACAGGATCCCTTCCTACGAGCAGTACTTC.

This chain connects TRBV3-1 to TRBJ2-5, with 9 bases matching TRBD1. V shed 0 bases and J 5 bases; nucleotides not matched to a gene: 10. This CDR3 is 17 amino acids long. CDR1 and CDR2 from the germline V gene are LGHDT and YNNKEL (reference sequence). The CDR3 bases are TGTGCCAGCAGCCAAGATTCAGGGACAGGGCGATGGGAGACCCAGTACTTC. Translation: CASSQDSGTGRWETQYF.

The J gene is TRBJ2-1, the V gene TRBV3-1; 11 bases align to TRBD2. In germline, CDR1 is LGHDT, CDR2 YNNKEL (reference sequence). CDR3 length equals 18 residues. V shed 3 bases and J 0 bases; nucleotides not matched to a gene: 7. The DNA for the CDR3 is TGTGCCAGCAGCCAGGCGACTAGCGGGGCCGCCTCCTACAATGAGCAGTTCTTC. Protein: CASSQATSGAASYNEQFF.

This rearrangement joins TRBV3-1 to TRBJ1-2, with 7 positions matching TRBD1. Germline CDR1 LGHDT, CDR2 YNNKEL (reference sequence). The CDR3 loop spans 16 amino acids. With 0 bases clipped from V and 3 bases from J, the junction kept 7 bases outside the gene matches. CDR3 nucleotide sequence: TGTGCCAGCAGCCAAGATCTTGAGGGGGCACACTATGGCTACACCTTC. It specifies CASSQDLEGAHYGYTF.

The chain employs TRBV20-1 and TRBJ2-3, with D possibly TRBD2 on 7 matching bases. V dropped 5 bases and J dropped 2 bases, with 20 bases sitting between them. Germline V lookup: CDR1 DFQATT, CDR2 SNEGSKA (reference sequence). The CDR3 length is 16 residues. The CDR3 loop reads CSAGGRRGHSTDTQYF. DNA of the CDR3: TGCAGTGCTGGAGGGAGGCGGGGGCACTCCACAGATACGCAGTATTTT.

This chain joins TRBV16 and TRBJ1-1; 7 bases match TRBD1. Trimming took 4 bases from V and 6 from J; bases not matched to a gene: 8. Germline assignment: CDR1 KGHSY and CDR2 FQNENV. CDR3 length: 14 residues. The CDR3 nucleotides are TGTGCCAGCAGCCTGGGACAGTCCAGGTCTGAAGCTTTCTTT. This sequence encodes CASSLGQSRSEAFF.

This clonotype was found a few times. Written as DNA, the CDR3 is TGTGCCAGCACCGCCGGGGGGACCTACACCTTC. It encodes CASTAGGTYTF. J is TRBJ1-2 and V is TRBV27; D might be TRBD1 (5 bases). With 7 bases removed from V and 10 bases from J, the gap between germline ends came to 13 bases. The CDR3 has 11 amino acids. CDR1 is MNHEY and CDR2 is SMNVEV in the germline V gene (reference sequence).

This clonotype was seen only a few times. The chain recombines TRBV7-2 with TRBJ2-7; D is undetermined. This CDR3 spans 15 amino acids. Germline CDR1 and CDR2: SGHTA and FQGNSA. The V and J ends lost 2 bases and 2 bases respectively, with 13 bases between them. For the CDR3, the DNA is TGTGCCAGCAGCTTACGTCCCGGGTTTCCCTACGAGCAGTACTTC. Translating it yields CASSLRPGFPYEQYF.

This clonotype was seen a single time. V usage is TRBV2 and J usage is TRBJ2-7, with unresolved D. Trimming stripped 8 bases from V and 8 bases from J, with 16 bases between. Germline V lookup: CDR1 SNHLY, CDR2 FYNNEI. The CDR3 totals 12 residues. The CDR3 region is CASGDRAVKQYF. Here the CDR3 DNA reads TGTGCCAGCGGGGATAGGGCGGTTAAGCAGTACTTC.

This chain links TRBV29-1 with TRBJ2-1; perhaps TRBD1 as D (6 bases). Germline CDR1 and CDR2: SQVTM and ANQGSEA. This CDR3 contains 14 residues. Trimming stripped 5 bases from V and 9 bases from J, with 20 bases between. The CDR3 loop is CSVWGRRPGSEQFF. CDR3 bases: TGCAGCGTTTGGGGGCGCAGGCCAGGAAGTGAGCAGTTCTTC.

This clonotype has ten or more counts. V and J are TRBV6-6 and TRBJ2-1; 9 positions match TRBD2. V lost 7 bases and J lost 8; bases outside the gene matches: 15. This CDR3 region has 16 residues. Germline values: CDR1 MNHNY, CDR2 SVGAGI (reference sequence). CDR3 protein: CASKRRGGDYSDEQFF. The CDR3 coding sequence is TGTGCCAGCAAGCGGCGCGGGGGGGACTACTCGGATGAGCAGTTCTTC.

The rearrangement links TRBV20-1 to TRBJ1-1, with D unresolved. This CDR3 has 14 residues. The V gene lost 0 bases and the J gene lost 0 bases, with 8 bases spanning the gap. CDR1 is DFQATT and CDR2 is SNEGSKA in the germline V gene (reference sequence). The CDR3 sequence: CSARDKGLNTEAFF. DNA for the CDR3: TGCAGTGCTAGAGATAAGGGTCTGAACACTGAAGCTTTCTTT.

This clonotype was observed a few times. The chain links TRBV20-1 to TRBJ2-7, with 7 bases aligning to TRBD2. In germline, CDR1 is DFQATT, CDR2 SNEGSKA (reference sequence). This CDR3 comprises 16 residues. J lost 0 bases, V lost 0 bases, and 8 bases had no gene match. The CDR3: CSARDLTSGTSYEQYF. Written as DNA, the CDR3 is TGCAGTGCTAGAGATTTAACCAGCGGGACCTCCTACGAGCAGTACTTC.

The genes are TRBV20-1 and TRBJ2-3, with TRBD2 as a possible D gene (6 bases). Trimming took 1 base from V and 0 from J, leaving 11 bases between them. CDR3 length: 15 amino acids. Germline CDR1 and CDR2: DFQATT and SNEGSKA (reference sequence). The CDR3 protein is CSARGLETSTDTQYF. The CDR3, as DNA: TGCAGTGCTAGAGGACTAGAAACTAGCACAGATACGCAGTATTTT.

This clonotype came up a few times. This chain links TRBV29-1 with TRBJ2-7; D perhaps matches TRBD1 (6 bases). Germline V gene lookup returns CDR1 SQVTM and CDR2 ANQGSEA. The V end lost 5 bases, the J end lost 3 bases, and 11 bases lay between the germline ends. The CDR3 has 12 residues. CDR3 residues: CSVKTGVYEQYF. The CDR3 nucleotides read TGCAGCGTTAAGACAGGTGTCTACGAGCAGTACTTC.

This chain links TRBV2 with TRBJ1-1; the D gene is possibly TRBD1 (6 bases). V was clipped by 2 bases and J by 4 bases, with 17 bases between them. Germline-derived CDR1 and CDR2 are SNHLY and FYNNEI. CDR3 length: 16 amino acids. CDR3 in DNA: TGTGCCAGCAGTGAAACCCAGGGGAGGGTGGGCACTGAAGCTTTCTTT. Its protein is CASSETQGRVGTEAFF.